One TCR beta chain is described in this entry. What it binds is unknown. PCR was performed a second time for 7 to 11 cycles using a sample-barcoded 5' primer and a J-beta primer mix. In TCRdb, the 5' RACE reads were re-called with MiXCR into one record per CDR3 protein. The sample consists of over 600,000 distinct CDR3 sequences, about 56% of them appearing once. The sample belongs to a study of blood T cells in healthy people across ages. The overall study: Using template switching, researchers captured about one barcoded beta molecule for each two T cells.

Trimming removed 5 bases at V and 3 bases at J, with 6 bases between. This CDR3 comprises 12 residues. Germline assignment: CDR1 KGHDR and CDR2 SFDVKD. Overall study findings and caveats: Aged donors had fewer naive CD4+ cells and lower diversity than long-lived donors.

This sequence was found in a man in his forties in good health. The gene calls are TRBV24-1 and TRBJ1-2; D remains ambiguous. The sample comprised blood. CDR3 protein: CATSGTDYGYTF. CDR3 nucleotides: TGTGCCACCAGTGGGACCGACTATGGCTACACCTTC.